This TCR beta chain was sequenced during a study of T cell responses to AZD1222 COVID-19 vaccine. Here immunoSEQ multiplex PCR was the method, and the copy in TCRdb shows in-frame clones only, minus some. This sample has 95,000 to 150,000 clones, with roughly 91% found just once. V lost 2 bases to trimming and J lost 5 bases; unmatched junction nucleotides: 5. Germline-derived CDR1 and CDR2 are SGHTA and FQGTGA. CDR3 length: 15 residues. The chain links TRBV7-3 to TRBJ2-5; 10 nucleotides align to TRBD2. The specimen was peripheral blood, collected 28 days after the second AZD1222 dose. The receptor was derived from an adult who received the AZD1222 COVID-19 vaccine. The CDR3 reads CASSLSSGSAETQYF. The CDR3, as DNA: TGTGCCAGCAGCTTATCTAGCGGGAGTGCTGAGACCCAGTACTTC.